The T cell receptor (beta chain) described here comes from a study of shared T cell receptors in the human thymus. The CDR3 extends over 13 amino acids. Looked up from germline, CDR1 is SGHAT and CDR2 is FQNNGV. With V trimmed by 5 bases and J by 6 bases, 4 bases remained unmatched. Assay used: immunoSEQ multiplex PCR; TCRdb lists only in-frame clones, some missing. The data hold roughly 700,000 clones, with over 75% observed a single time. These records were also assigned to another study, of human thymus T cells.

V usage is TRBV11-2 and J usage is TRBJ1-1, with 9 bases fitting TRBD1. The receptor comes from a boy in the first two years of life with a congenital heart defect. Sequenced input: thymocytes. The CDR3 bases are TGTGCCAGCAGCGACAGGGGGGGTCCTGAAGCTTTCTTT. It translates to CASSDRGGPEAFF.